The entry below describes one T cell receptor (beta chain). This sample was taken from a study of OX40 agonist ivuxolimab in advanced cancers. Assay: immunoSEQ multiplex PCR; the TCRdb copy retains only in-frame clones and omits some. Of 20,000 to 25,000 clones listed, about 90% are singletons. The germline CDR1 and CDR2 sequences are SNHLY and FYNNEI. The CDR3 has 13 residues. V was clipped by 3 bases and J by 4 bases, with 9 bases between them. This specimen consisted of CD4+ or CD8+ T cells sorted from blood, obtained in a trial of the OX40 agonist ivuxolimab. The chain employs TRBV2 and TRBJ1-2, with D possibly being TRBD1 (5 bases). The sequence came from an adult with an advanced solid tumor such as melanoma, head and neck, liver or kidney cancer. The CDR3 DNA is TGTGCCAGCAGTGAGGGGCAGATCTATGGCTACACCTTC. As protein: CASSEGQIYGYTF.